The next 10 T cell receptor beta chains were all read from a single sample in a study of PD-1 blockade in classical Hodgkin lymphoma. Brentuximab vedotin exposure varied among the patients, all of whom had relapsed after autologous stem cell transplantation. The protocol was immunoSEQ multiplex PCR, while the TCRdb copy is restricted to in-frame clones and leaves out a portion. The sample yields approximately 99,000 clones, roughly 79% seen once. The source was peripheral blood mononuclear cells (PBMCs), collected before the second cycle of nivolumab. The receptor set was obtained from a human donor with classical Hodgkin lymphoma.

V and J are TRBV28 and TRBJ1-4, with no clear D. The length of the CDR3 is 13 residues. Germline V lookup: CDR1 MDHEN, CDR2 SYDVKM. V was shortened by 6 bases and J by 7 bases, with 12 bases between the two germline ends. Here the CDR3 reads CASRAEAREKLFF. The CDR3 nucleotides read TGTGCCAGCAGGGCCGAGGCACGTGAAAAACTGTTTTTT.

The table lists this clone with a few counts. The CDR3 DNA reads as TGCGCCAGCAGCCCTCTAGGAGAAAAACTGTTTTTT. It translates to CASSPLGEKLFF. The chain links TRBV4-1 to TRBJ1-4; D is ambiguous. The CDR3 consists of 12 residues. Germline V gives CDR1 MGHRA, CDR2 YSYEKL. The germline V and J ends were trimmed by 4 bases and 8 bases, with 8 bases remaining between them.

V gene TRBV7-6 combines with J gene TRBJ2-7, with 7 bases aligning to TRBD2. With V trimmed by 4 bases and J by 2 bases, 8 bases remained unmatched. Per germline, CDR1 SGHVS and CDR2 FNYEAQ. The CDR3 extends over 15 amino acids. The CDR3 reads CASSSGVAGPYEQYF. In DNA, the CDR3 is TGTGCCAGCAGCTCCGGGGTAGCGGGTCCCTACGAGCAGTACTTC.

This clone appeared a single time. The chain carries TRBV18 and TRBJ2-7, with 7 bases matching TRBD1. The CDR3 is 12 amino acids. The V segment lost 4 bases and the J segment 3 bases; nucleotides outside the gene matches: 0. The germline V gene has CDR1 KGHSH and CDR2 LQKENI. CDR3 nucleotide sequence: TGTGCCAGCTCACGGGACAGCTACGAGCAGTACTTC. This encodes CASSRDSYEQYF.

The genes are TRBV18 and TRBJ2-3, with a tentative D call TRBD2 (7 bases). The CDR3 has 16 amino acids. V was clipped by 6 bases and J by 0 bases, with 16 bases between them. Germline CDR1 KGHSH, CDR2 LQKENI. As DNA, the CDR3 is TGTGCCAGCTCGCCGGTCCGGGGGGCTAGCACAGATACGCAGTATTTT. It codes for CASSPVRGASTDTQYF.

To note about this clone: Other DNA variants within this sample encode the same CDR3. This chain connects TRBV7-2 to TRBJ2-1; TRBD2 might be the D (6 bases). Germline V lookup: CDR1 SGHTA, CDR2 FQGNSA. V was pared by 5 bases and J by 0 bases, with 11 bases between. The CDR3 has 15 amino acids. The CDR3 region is CASSPRSGSYNEQFF. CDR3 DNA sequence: TGTGCCAGCAGCCCCCGTAGCGGCTCCTACAATGAGCAGTTCTTC.

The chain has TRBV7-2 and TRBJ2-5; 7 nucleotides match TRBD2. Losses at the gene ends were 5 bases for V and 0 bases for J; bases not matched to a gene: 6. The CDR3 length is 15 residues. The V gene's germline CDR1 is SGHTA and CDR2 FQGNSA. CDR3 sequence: CASSPTAGYQETQYF. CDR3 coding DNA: TGTGCCAGCAGCCCCACAGCGGGGTACCAAGAGACCCAGTACTTC.

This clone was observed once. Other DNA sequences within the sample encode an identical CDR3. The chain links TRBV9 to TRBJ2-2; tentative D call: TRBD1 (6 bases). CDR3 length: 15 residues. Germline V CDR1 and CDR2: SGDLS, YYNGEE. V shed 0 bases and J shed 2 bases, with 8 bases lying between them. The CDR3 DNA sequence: TGTGCCAGCAGCGTAGACAGGGCTAACACCGGGGAGCTGTTTTTT. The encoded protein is CASSVDRANTGELFF.

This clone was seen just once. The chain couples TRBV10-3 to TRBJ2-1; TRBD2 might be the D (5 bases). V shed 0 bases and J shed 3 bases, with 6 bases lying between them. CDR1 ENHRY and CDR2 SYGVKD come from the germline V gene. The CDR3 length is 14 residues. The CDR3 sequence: CAISESAGYNEQFF. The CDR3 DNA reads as TGTGCCATCAGTGAGTCGGCGGGCTACAATGAGCAGTTCTTC.

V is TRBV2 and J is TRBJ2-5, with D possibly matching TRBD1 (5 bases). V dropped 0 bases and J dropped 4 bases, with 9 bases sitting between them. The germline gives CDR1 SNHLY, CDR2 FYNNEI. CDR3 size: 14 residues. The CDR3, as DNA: TGTGCCAGCAGTGAAGCAGGGCAGGGAGAGACCCAGTACTTC. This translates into CASSEAGQGETQYF.